This T cell receptor (beta chain) is drawn from a study of human T cells and chemical hapten exposure. This clonotype was recorded many times. Its antigen remains unidentified. The time point denotes: pre-sensitization, week 0. Regarding treatment: therapeutic diphenylcyclopropenone sensitization with weekly scalp DPC. Germline loops: CDR1 SEHNR, CDR2 FQNEAQ (reference sequence). This CDR3 comprises 16 residues. Trimming took 4 bases from V and 3 from J; bases not matched to a gene: 8. Regarding the study as a whole: Versus controls, expanded TCRs had significantly more large CDR3 similarity clusters.

MiXCR, applied by TCRdb to the RACE reads, yields one record per CDR3 protein. The sample includes 300,000 to 400,000 distinct CDR3 sequences, roughly 4.6% of them seen just once. The clonotype was recovered from a woman in her 50s with alopecia areata. Some clones in this sample may be carry-over from other donors' samples. The sample consisted of whole blood, taken in connection with sensitization to the hapten diphenylcyclopropenone (DPC). The J gene is TRBJ2-1, the V gene TRBV7-9, with 8 bases aligning to TRBD2. The CDR3 is CASSSPVAGSYNEQFF. The CDR3 DNA is TGTGCCAGCAGCTCCCCAGTAGCGGGGAGCTACAATGAGCAGTTCTTC.